This entry is about one T cell receptor (beta chain). Trimming removed 1 base from V and 0 bases from J, with 8 bases in between. Germline CDR1 and CDR2: SGHRS and YFSETQ. This CDR3 is 15 amino acids long. Assay: immunoSEQ multiplex PCR; the TCRdb copy retains only in-frame clones and omits some. The profile shows roughly 160,000 clones, roughly 80% of them singletons. The data were obtained in a study of blood T cell repertoires in COVID-19. This receptor was taken from a man between 65 and 80 years old with active or convalescent COVID-19. Sequencing input: peripheral blood. The chain uses TRBV5-1 and TRBJ1-5; D is uncertain. The CDR3 DNA follows: TGCGCCAGCAGCTTGAGTGCAGATAGCAATCAGCCCCAGCATTTT. Amino acids: CASSLSADSNQPQHF.